The rows below give T cell receptor beta chains drawn from one sample of a study of T cell responses to AZD1222 COVID-19 vaccine. Sequencing was performed with immunoSEQ multiplex PCR; in TCRdb, only in-frame clones are kept and a portion is missing. The sample contains around 130,000 clones, about 90% of which appear only once. The starting material was peripheral blood, obtained 28 days after the second AZD1222 dose. These receptors were collected from an adult who received the AZD1222 COVID-19 vaccine. Each CDR3 is given with its conserved first and last residue. A D gene is named only where the DNA matches it firmly. Expanded clones get a size class; other rows say once, few or many, or leave the size out.

TRBJ1-2,15,.,TRBV19,.,CASTPGRDGNYGYTF,TGTGCCAGTACCCCGGGGCGGGACGGTAACTATGGCTACACCTTC
TRBJ2-2,14,TRBD1,TRBV7-9,.,CASSPGTATGELFF,TGTGCCAGCAGCCCTGGGACAGCCACCGGGGAGCTGTTTTTT
TRBJ2-3,15,.,TRBV19,.,CASSMLGLSTDTQYF,TGTGCCAGTAGTATGTTGGGGTTATCCACAGATACGCAGTATTTT
TRBJ2-3,16,.,TRBV19,.,CASSILARSSVDTQYF,TGTGCCAGTAGTATACTGGCTCGGAGTTCAGTGGATACGCAGTATTTT
TRBJ1-2,12,.,TRBV6-5,.,CASSPIGYGYTF,TGTGCCAGCAGTCCTATTGGCTATGGCTACACCTTC
TRBJ2-1,16,.,TRBV2,.,CASSVEAGSSYNEQFF,TGTGCCAGCAGTGTGGAAGCGGGTAGCTCCTACAATGAGCAGTTCTTC
TRBJ1-4,13,TRBD1,TRBV30,.,CASRQGTNEKLFF,TGTGCCTCACGACAGGGGACTAATGAAAAACTGTTTTTT
TRBJ1-5,17,.,TRBV12-5,.,CASGLPLAGDSNQPQHF,TGTGCTAGTGGTCTGCCTTTGGCAGGAGATAGCAATCAGCCCCAGCATTTT
TRBJ1-3,14,TRBD1,TRBV7-8,few,CASSVDRAGNTIYF,TGTGCCAGCAGTGTGGACAGGGCTGGAAACACCATATATTTT
TRBJ1-5,16,TRBD1,TRBV28,.,CASKAGQLYSNQPQHF,TGTGCCAGCAAGGCGGGACAGCTTTATAGCAATCAGCCCCAGCATTTT
TRBJ1-5,14,.,TRBV19,.,CASTLGHLNQPQHF,TGTGCCAGTACCCTGGGACACCTCAATCAGCCCCAGCATTTT
TRBJ1-1,15,TRBD1,TRBV28,.,CASDAKGQGVTEAFF,TGTGCCAGCGATGCCAAGGGACAGGGGGTAACTGAAGCTTTCTTT
TRBJ1-2,14,TRBD1,TRBV2,once,CASGPGQGIYGYTF,TGTGCCAGCGGACCGGGACAGGGAATCTATGGCTACACCTTC
TRBJ1-6,14,TRBD1,TRBV2,.,CASSVGQGNSPLHF,TGTGCCAGCAGCGTGGGACAGGGGAATTCACCCCTCCACTTT
TRBJ2-3,12,.,TRBV7-2,once,CASAASADTQYF,TGTGCCAGCGCCGCGAGTGCAGATACGCAGTATTTT
TRBJ2-3,16,TRBD2,TRBV7-2,few,CASSLSGRPYTDTQYF,TGTGCCAGCAGCTTAAGCGGGAGGCCATACACAGATACGCAGTATTTT
TRBJ2-3,15,TRBD2,TRBV20-1,.,CSASLSGRGADTQYF,TGCAGTGCTAGTCTTAGCGGGAGGGGGGCAGATACGCAGTATTTT
TRBJ1-6,15,.,TRBV6-6,.,CASSRTSGINSPLHF,TGTGCCAGCAGTCGGACCTCAGGGATTAATTCACCCCTCCACTTT
TRBJ1-6,16,.,TRBV6-5,.,CASSSIGQVYNSPLHF,TGTGCCAGCAGTTCCATCGGGCAGGTTTATAATTCACCCCTCCACTTT
TRBJ2-5,16,TRBD1,TRBV5-6,.,CASSSPGTGGSETQYF,TGTGCCAGCAGCTCCCCCGGGACAGGGGGCAGCGAGACCCAGTACTTC
TRBJ2-1,11,.,TRBV20-1,.,CSASRANEQFF,TGCAGTGCTTCGAGGGCCAATGAGCAGTTCTTC
TRBJ2-1,12,.,TRBV12-3/TRBV12-4,.,CASSLTGLEQFF,TGTGCCAGCAGTTTAACAGGCCTAGAGCAGTTCTTC
TRBJ1-1,13,.,TRBV7-3,.,CASSLTSGQEAFF,TGTGCCAGCAGCTTAACTAGTGGACAAGAAGCTTTCTTT
TRBJ1-1,13,.,TRBV5-1,.,CASSVQVNTEAFF,TGCGCCAGCAGCGTACAGGTGAACACTGAAGCTTTCTTT
TRBJ1-1,12,.,TRBV3-1/TRBV3-2,.,CASSHRGTEAFF,TGTGCCAGCAGCCACCGGGGCACTGAAGCTTTCTTT
TRBJ2-2,13,.,TRBV5-1,.,CASSVGSTGELFF,TGCGCCAGCAGCGTAGGATCGACCGGGGAGCTGTTTTTT
TRBJ2-1,15,TRBD2,TRBV10-3,.,CAISTTSVKDNEQFF,TGTGCCATCAGCACCACTAGCGTGAAAGATAATGAGCAGTTCTTC
TRBJ1-1,14,.,TRBV6-5,.,CASSYQDRNTEAFF,TGTGCCAGCAGTTACCAGGACAGAAACACTGAAGCTTTCTTT
TRBJ1-4,15,TRBD1,TRBV18,few,CASSPRTGRGEKLFF,TGTGCCAGCTCACCAAGGACAGGCAGAGGGGAAAAACTGTTTTTT
TRBJ1-1,14,TRBD1,TRBV5-1,.,CASRTGNPYTEAFF,TGCGCCAGCAGGACAGGGAACCCCTACACTGAAGCTTTCTTT
TRBJ2-7,15,TRBD2,TRBV3-1/TRBV3-2,once,CASSQGRGVAYEQYF,TGTGCCAGCAGCCAAGGGCGGGGGGTCGCCTACGAGCAGTACTTC
TRBJ1-2,11,.,TRBV20-1,.,CSAGQNYGYTF,TGCAGTGCCGGACAGAACTATGGCTACACCTTC
TRBJ1-1,14,.,TRBV3-1/TRBV3-2,.,CASSQGRDHRRAFF,TGTGCCAGCAGCCAAGGCCGGGATCACCGGCGAGCTTTCTTT
TRBJ1-1,13,.,TRBV11-2,.,CASSLEGWAEAFF,TGTGCCAGCAGCTTAGAGGGGTGGGCTGAAGCTTTCTTT
TRBJ1-1,14,TRBD1,TRBV2,.,CASSDGQGYTEAFF,TGTGCCAGCAGCGACGGACAGGGGTACACTGAAGCTTTCTTT
TRBJ1-2,15,TRBD1,TRBV24-1,.,CATSDPKQGDYGYTF,TGTGCCACCAGTGATCCAAAACAGGGGGACTATGGCTACACCTTC
TRBJ1-1,16,.,TRBV4-2,.,CASSQEGGWRGTEAFF,TGTGCCAGCAGCCAAGAAGGGGGGTGGAGAGGCACTGAAGCTTTCTTT
TRBJ1-2,13,.,TRBV2,.,CASSAGGSYGYTF,TGTGCCAGCAGTGCAGGAGGGAGTTATGGCTACACCTTC
TRBJ1-2,13,.,TRBV2,.,CASSGYSSYGYTF,TGTGCCAGCAGTGGATACAGTTCCTATGGCTACACCTTC
TRBJ1-4,15,.,TRBV6-5,.,CASSYLTGSGEKLFF,TGTGCCAGCAGTTACTTAACAGGGTCAGGCGAAAAACTGTTTTTT
TRBJ1-1,15,.,TRBV2,.,CASLRTPRGITEAFF,TGTGCCAGCCTCCGGACCCCCCGTGGGATAACTGAAGCTTTCTTT
TRBJ1-2,14,.,TRBV3-1/TRBV3-2,.,CASSQDIARYGYTF,TGTGCCAGCAGCCAAGATATTGCACGCTATGGCTACACCTTC
TRBJ1-2,15,TRBD1,TRBV5-4,.,CASSLEVGTGYGYTF,TGTGCCAGCAGCTTGGAGGTTGGGACAGGGTATGGCTACACCTTC
TRBJ1-5,16,TRBD1,TRBV19,.,CASIPGTGAGNQPQHF,TGTGCCAGTATCCCCGGGACAGGGGCGGGCAATCAGCCCCAGCATTTT
TRBJ1-2,17,TRBD1,TRBV5-5,.,CASSLGQGAASNYGYTF,TGTGCCAGCAGCTTGGGACAGGGGGCCGCATCCAACTATGGCTACACCTTC
TRBJ2-5,16,TRBD2,TRBV7-8,.,CASSPLAGGFQETQYF,TGTGCCAGCAGCCCACTGGCGGGGGGGTTCCAAGAGACCCAGTACTTC
TRBJ2-1,14,TRBD2,TRBV9,.,CASSTSGGPQEQFF,TGTGCCAGCAGCACTAGCGGGGGCCCCCAAGAGCAGTTCTTC
TRBJ2-2,15,TRBD1,TRBV5-6,few,CASSETGGNTGELFF,TGTGCCAGCAGCGAGACAGGGGGGAACACCGGGGAGCTGTTTTTT
TRBJ2-5,14,TRBD1,TRBV28,.,CTRPGQGREETQYF,TGTACTAGGCCCGGACAGGGGCGGGAAGAGACCCAGTACTTC
TRBJ2-5,12,.,TRBV3-1/TRBV3-2,once,CASSQLRETQYF,TGTGCCAGCAGCCAGTTAAGGGAGACCCAGTACTTC
TRBJ1-1,11,.,TRBV7-9,.,CASSLADVAFF,TGTGCCAGCAGCTTAGCGGACGTAGCTTTCTTT
TRBJ1-1,17,TRBD1,TRBV27,.,CASSLSGQGFWNTEAFF,TGTGCCAGCAGTTTGTCGGGACAGGGTTTTTGGAACACTGAAGCTTTCTTT
TRBJ2-5,15,TRBD1,TRBV27,.,CASSRGTAKGETQYF,TGTGCCAGCAGCCGTGGGACAGCCAAGGGAGAGACCCAGTACTTC
TRBJ1-4,16,.,TRBV6-6,.,CASSSLNLGTNEKLFF,TGTGCCAGCAGTTCCCTTAATTTGGGGACTAATGAAAAACTGTTTTTT